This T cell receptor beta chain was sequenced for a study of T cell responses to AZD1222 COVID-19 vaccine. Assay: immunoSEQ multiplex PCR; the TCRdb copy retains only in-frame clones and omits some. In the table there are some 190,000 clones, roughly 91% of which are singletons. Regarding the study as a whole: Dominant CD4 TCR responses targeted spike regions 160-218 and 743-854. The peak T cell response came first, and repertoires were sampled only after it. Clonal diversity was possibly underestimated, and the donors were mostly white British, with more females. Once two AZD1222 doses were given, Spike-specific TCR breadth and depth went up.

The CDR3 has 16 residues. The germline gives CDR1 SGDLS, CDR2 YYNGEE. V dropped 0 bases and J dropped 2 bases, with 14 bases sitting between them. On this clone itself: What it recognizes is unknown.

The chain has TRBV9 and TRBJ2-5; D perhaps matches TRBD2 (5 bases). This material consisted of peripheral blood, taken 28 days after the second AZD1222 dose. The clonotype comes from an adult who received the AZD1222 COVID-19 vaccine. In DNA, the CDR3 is TGTGCCAGCAGCGTAGTCGAGGGCTGGGAGCAAGAGACCCAGTACTTC. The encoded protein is CASSVVEGWEQETQYF.